This T cell receptor (beta chain) was documented in a study of Ad26.COV2.S vaccination and SARS-CoV-2 variants. Turning to the study itself: Ad26.COV2.S shots went into the muscle once or twice, 56 days apart. Overall study results and limits: Spike-specific TCR breadth in vaccine recipients exceeded that seen in placebo recipients.

V shed 2 bases and J 10 bases; nucleotides not matched to a gene: 10. This CDR3 has 15 residues. Germline assignment: CDR1 SGDLS and CDR2 YYNGEE. Treatment here: over 15 received Ad26.COV2.S at low or high dose, single or two shots; about 5 received placebo; per-sample allocation not given. Material that was analyzed had been drawn on day 63 after the first vaccine or placebo injection. In the vaccine, an Ad26 vector expressed the SARS-CoV-2 spike of the Wuhan strain. Method: immunoSEQ multiplex PCR; TCRdb's copy keeps in-frame clones and lacks some. The sample lists roughly 680,000 clones, roughly 90% occurring once. Turning to this clone: What it recognizes is unknown.

This TCR was sampled from a person aged 18-65 years who received the Ad26.COV2.S COVID-19 vaccine or a placebo. The J gene is TRBJ2-1, the V gene TRBV9; 9 positions agree with TRBD2. This material consisted of peripheral blood, taken in a trial of Ad26.COV2.S vaccine versus placebo. The CDR3 DNA sequence: TGTGCCAGCAGCGTCTCGGAGCGGGGGGCGGTCGAGCAGTTCTTC. Translated: CASSVSERGAVEQFF.